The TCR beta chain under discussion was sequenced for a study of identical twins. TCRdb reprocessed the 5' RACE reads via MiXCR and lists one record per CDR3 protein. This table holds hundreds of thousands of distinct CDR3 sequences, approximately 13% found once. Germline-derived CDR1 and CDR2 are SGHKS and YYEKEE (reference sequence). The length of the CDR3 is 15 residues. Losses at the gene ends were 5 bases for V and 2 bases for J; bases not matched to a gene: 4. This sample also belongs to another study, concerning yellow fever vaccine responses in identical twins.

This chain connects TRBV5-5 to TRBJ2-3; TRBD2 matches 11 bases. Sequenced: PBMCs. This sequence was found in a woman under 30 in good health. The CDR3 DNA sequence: TGTGCCAGCAGGGCGACTAGCGGGGTCACAGATACGCAGTATTTT. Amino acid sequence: CASRATSGVTDTQYF.